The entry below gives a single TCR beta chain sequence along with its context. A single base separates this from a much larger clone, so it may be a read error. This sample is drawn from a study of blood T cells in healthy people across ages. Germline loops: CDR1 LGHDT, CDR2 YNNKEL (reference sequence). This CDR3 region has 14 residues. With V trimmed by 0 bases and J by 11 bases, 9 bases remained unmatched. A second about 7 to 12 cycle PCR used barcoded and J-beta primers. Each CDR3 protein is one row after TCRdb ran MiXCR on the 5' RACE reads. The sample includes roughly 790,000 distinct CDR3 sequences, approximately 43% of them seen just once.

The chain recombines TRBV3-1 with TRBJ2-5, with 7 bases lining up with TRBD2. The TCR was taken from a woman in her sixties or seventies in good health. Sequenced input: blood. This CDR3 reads CASSQDPSGDGQYF. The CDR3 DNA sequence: TGTGCCAGCAGCCAAGATCCCAGCGGGGACGGGCAGTACTTC.